The 2 T cell receptor beta chains listed next were all sequenced from one sample in a study of post-analysis software for immune sequencing data. Whole-study results and caveats: The five TRBV segments detected at higher frequency in patients than in controls included TRBV5-6, TRBV5-1 and TRBV20-1.

Each TCR beta cDNA library carried unique molecular identifiers. TCRdb re-called the PCR reads with MiXCR, one entry per CDR3 protein. The profile shows about 540,000 distinct CDR3 sequences, around 31% of them singletons. The antigens for these receptors are not known. Material for sequencing was blood. These TCRs come from a girl aged 2-17 years with multiple sclerosis.

Note on this clonotype: The germline gene is not matched at one end of the junction; a read error may be the cause. V is TRBV7-9 and J is TRBJ1-1, with unresolved D. CDR3 length: 15 residues. Germline V gene lookup returns CDR1 SEHNR and CDR2 FQNEAQ (reference sequence). The CDR3 protein is CASSLERQQNAEAFF. CDR3 coding DNA: TGTGCCAGCAGCTTAGAGAGGCAGCAGAACGCTGAAGCTTTCTTT.

The V gene is TRBV20-1, the J gene TRBJ2-4; D ambiguous. Germline CDR1 DFQATT, CDR2 SNEGSKA (reference sequence). CDR3 size: 14 residues. The V end was cut by 5 bases, the J end by 0 bases, with 11 bases between. The chain's CDR3 is CSAGSPLAKNIQYF. CDR3 sequence (DNA): TGCAGTGCTGGCTCGCCGTTAGCCAAAAACATTCAGTACTTC.